The present TCR beta chain was sequenced within a study of T cells after yellow fever vaccination. Study-level findings and limits: The secondary response was weaker but peaked faster, day 5 versus 15. Abundant bulk-derived clonotypes could contaminate FACS-sorted repertoires. Reappearance after the booster was observed for most primary-vaccination clones (96% CD4, roughly 90% CD8). Few clonotypes appeared in both CD4 and CD8 compartments.

MiXCR was run by TCRdb on the 5' RACE reads, yielding one entry per CDR3 protein. The data hold some 110,000 distinct CDR3 sequences, with about 7.2% observed a single time. Many counts were recorded for this clonotype. Its antigen is still unknown. The clonotype originates from a man aged 18 to 30 who received the YFV17D yellow fever vaccine. Sequencing used CD4+ T cells sorted from PBMCs, obtained around 45 days after the first yellow fever vaccination.

This CDR3 is CASSFSQTADTQYF. The CDR3 nucleotides are TGTGCCAGCAGTTTTTCCCAGACTGCAGATACGCAGTATTTT. This chain uses TRBV12-3 or TRBV12-4 with TRBJ2-3; D uncertain. The length of the CDR3 is 14 residues. The V end was cut by 3 bases, the J end by 4 bases, with 11 bases between.